This T cell receptor beta chain was recorded in a study of T cells after somatic rescue of genetic block. Method: immunoSEQ multiplex PCR; TCRdb's copy keeps in-frame clones and lacks some. The repertoire includes around 67,000 clones, roughly 90% of them detected once, and approximately 3% sits in the top ten. Germline-derived CDR1 and CDR2 are KGHSH and LQKENI. The CDR3 length is 14 residues. Deletions cut 3 bases from V and 4 bases from J, with 10 bases between. Sequencing used peripheral blood mononuclear cells (PBMCs). The receptor's source is a man under 40. V usage is TRBV18 and J usage is TRBJ1-5, with D perhaps matching TRBD1 (6 bases). Written as DNA, the CDR3 is TGTGCCAGCTCACCCCAAGGGGGAAATCAGCCCCAGCATTTT. This sequence encodes CASSPQGGNQPQHF.